The clone carrying this T cell receptor (beta chain) is identified as large from frequency. Its target is not known. TRB was amplified from roughly 0.25 ug of peripheral blood genomic DNA per sample. The data stem from a study of T cell clusters in autoimmune cytopenias. Notes on the study in general: TRB repertoire shifts in secondary cytopenia and chronic lymphocytic leukemia mostly reflected lymphoma, not autoimmunity.

One tube held mixed TRB-A and TRB-B primer pools for touch-down PCR. Following a re-call of the multiplex PCR reads, TCRdb has one entry per CDR3 protein and lacks DNA. Here the sample table reports about 1,800 distinct CDR3 sequences. This CDR3 spans 13 amino acids. The germline CDR1 and CDR2 sequences are SGHNT and YYREEE (reference sequence). This sample also appeared in a second study, on T cell repertoires in aging, cancer and after chemotherapy. That study adds: In each cancer cohort, median generation probability increased across chemotherapy, suggesting thymic output rebounded.

The chain couples TRBV5-4 to TRBJ2-6. Sequenced: peripheral blood. The TCR sequence derives from a human donor with chronic lymphocytic leukemia. CDR3 region: CASIRSGANVLTF.